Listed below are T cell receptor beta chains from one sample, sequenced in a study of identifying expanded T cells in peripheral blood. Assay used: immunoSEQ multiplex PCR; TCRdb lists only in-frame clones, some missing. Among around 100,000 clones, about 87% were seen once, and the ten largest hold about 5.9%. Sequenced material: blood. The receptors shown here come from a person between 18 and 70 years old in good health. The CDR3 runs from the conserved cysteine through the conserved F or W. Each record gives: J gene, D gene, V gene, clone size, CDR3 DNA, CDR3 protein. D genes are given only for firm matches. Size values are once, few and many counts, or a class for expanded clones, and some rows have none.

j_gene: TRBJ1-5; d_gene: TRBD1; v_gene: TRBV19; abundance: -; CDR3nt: TGTGCCAGTAGTATTAGGGACAGCCTTTTGTATAGCAATCAGCCCCAGCATTTT; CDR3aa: CASSIRDSLLYSNQPQHF
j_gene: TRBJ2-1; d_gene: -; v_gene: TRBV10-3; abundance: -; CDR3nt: TGTGCCATCAGTGACCCTGCCGACGTTCCGATACAAAGCTCCTACAATGAGCAGTTCTTC; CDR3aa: CAISDPADVPIQSSYNEQFF
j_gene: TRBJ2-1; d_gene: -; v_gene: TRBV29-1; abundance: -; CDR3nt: TGCAGCGTTCTGGGGGTCACCTACAATGAGCAGTTCTTC; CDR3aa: CSVLGVTYNEQFF
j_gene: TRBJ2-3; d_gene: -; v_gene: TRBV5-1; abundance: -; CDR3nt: TGCGCCAGCAGCTCATGGGTGTCGGATACGCAGTATTTT; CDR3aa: CASSSWVSDTQYF
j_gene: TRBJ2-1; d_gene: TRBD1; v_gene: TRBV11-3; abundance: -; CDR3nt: TGTGCCAGCAGCTCGGACAGGGGAGGAACACCCCACAATGAGCAGTTCTTC; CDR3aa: CASSSDRGGTPHNEQFF
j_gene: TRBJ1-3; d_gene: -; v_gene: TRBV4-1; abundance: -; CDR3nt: TGCGCCAGCAGCCGAAAGGTGCGGCAAAACTATATGGACTCTGGAAACACCATATATTTT; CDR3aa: CASSRKVRQNYMDSGNTIYF
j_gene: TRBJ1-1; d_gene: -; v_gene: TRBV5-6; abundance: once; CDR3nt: TGTGCCAGCAGCTTTGAGAGGGGGACTGAAGCTTTCTTT; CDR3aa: CASSFERGTEAFF
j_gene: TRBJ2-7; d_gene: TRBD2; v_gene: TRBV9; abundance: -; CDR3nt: TGTGCCAGCAGCCGCGCCGGGACTAGTAACCACGAGCAGTACTTC; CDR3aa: CASSRAGTSNHEQYF
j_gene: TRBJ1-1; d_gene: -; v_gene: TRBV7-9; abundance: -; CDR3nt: TGTGCCAGCAGCTTAGGGGAGGACACTGAAGCTTTCTTT; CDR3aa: CASSLGEDTEAFF
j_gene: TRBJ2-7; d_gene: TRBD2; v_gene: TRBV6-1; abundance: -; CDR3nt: TGTGCCAGCAGTACTAGCGGGGCTACCTACGAGCAGTACTTC; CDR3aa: CASSTSGATYEQYF
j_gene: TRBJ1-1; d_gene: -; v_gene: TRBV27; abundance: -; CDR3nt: TGTGCCAGCAGTTTATTGGGGACGCCCAATGAAGCTTTCTTT; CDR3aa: CASSLLGTPNEAFF
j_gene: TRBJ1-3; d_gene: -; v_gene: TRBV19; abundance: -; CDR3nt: TGTGCCAGTAGGGGACAAAACTCTGGAAACACCATATATTTT; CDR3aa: CASRGQNSGNTIYF
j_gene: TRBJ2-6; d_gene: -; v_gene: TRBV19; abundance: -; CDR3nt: TGTGCCAGTAAACGTCCCGTCTCTGGGGCCAACGTCCTGACTTTC; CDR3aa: CASKRPVSGANVLTF
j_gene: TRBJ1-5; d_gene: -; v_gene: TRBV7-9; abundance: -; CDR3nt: TGTGCCAGCAGCTGGGGCGGGGGGCCCCAGCATTTT; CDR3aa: CASSWGGGPQHF
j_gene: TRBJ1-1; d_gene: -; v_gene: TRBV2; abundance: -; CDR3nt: TGTGCCAGCAGTGTCCCTCCCACTGAAGCTTTCTTT; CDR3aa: CASSVPPTEAFF
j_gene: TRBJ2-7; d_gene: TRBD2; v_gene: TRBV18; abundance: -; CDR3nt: TGTGCCAGCTCACCCTATGCGGGGGAGAGTCAAAGCTCCTACGAGCAGTACTTC; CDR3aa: CASSPYAGESQSSYEQYF
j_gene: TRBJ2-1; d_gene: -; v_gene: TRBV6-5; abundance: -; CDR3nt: TGTGCCAGCAGACCGCGGGGTCGGCCAAACAATGAGCAGTTCTTC; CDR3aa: CASRPRGRPNNEQFF
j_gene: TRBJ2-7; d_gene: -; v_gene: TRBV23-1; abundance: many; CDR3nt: TGCGCCAGCAGTAGTTCTTACGAGCAGTACTTC; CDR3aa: CASSSSYEQYF
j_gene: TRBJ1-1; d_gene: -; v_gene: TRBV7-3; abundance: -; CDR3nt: TGTGCCAGCAGTTCCTTACAGGGAGCTGAAGCTTTCTTT; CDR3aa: CASSSLQGAEAFF
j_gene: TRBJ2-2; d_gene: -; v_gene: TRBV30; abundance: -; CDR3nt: TGTGCCTGGAGTGGACAGTTAGGCGGGGAGCTGTTTTTT; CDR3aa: CAWSGQLGGELFF
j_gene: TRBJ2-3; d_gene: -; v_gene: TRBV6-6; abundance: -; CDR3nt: TGTGCCAGCAGCCCAATGTCCAGTGGGCCCGGGGATACGCAGTATTTT; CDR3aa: CASSPMSSGPGDTQYF
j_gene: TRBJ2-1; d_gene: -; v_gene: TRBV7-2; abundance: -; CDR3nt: TGTGCCAGCAGCCCTCCTAATGTCGATGAGCAGTTCTTC; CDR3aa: CASSPPNVDEQFF
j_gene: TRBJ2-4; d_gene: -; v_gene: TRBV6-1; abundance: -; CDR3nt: TGTGCCAGCAGTGAAGGGGGGCTAGCCAAAAACATTCAGTACTTC; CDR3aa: CASSEGGLAKNIQYF
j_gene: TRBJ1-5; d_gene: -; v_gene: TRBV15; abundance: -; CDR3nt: TGTGCCACCAGCAGAGATAACCAGCCCCAGCATTTT; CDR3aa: CATSRDNQPQHF
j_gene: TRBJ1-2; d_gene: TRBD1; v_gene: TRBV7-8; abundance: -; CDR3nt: TGTGCCAGCAGCCCGGACGAGGACAGGGGGCGCGACTATGGCTACACCTTC; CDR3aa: CASSPDEDRGRDYGYTF
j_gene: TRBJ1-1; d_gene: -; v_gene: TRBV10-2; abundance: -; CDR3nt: TGCGCCAGCAGTGAGTCTGGAAGAACCGGGAACACTGAAGCTTTCTTT; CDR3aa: CASSESGRTGNTEAFF
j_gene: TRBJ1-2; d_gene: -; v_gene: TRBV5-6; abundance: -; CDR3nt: TGTGCCAGCAGCTTGGAAGGGGCCCAGCGCTATGGCTACACCTTC; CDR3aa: CASSLEGAQRYGYTF
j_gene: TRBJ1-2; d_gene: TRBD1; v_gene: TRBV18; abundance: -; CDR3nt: TGTGCCAGCTCGATGGGGACAGGATCTCCCTATGGCTACACCTTC; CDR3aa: CASSMGTGSPYGYTF
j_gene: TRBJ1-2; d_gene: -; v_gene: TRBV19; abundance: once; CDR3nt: TGTGCCACCTCAAGTGGGACAAGTAACTATGGCTACACCTTC; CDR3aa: CATSSGTSNYGYTF
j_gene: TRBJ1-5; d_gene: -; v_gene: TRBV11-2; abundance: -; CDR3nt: TGTGCCAGCAGCTTTTCGGGGGGCGGGCAGCCCCAGCATTTT; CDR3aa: CASSFSGGGQPQHF
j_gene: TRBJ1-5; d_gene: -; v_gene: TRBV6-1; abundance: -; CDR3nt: TGTGCCAGCAGTCACACCGCCGATCAGCCCCAGCATTTT; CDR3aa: CASSHTADQPQHF
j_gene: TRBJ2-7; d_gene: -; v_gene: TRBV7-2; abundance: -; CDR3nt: TGTGCCAGCACCAAAGCCTACGAGCAGTACTTC; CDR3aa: CASTKAYEQYF
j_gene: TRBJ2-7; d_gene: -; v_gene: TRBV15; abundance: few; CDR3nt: TGTGCCACCAGCAGAGATCGAGAGTCCGAGCAGTACTTC; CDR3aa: CATSRDRESEQYF
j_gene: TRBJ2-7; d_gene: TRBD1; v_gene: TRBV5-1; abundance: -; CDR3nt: TGCGCCAGCAGCTTGGCCGGGACAGACTACGAGCAGTACTTC; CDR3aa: CASSLAGTDYEQYF
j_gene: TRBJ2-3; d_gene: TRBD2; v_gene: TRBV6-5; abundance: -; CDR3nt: TGTGCCAGCTTAGCAACTAGCGGGAGTGCTACGCAGTATTTT; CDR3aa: CASLATSGSATQYF
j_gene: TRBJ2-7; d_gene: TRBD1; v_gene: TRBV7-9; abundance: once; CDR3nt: TGTGCCAGCAGCCCATGGTTACAGGGGTTCTACGAGCAGTACTTC; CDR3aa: CASSPWLQGFYEQYF
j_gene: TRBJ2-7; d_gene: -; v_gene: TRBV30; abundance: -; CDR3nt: TGTGCCTGGGGTGACAGGAACCTTCACCTCTACGAGCAGTACTTC; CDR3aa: CAWGDRNLHLYEQYF
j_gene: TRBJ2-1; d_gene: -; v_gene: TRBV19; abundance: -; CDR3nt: TGTGCCACCCTAAGGACAGATAACAATGAGCAGTTCTTC; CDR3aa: CATLRTDNNEQFF